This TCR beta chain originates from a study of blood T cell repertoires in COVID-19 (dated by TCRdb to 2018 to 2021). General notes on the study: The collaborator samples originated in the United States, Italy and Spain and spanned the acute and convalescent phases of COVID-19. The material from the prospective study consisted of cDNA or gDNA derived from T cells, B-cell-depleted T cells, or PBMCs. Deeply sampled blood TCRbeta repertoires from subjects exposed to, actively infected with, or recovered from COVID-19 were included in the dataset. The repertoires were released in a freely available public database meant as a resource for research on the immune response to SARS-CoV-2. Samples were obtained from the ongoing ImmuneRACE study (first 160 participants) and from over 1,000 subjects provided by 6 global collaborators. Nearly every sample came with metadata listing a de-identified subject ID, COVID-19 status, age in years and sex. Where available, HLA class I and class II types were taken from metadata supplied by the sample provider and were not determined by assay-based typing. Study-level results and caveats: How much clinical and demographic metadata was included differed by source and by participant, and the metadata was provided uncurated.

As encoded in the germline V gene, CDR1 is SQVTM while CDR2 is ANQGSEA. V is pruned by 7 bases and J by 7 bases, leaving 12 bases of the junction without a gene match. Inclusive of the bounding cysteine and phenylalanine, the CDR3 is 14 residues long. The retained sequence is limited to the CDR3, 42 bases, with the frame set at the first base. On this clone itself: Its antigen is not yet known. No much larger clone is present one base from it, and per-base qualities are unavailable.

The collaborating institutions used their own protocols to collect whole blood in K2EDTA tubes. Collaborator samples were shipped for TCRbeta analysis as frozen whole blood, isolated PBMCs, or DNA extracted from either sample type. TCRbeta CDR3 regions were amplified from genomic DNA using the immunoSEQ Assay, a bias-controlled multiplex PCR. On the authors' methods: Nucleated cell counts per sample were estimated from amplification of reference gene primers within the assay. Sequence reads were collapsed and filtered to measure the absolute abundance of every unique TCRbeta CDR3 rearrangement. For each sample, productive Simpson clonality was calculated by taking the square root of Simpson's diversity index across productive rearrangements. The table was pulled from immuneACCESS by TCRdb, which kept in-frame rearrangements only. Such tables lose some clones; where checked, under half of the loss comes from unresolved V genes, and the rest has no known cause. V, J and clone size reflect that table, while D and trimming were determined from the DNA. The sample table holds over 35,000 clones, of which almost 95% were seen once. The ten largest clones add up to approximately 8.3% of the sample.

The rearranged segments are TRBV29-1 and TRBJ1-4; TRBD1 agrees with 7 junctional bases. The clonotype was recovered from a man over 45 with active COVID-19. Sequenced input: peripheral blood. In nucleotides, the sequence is TGCAGCGCCTCTCCCACAGGGGCAGGTGAAAAACTGTTTTTT. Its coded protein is CSASPTGAGEKLFF.